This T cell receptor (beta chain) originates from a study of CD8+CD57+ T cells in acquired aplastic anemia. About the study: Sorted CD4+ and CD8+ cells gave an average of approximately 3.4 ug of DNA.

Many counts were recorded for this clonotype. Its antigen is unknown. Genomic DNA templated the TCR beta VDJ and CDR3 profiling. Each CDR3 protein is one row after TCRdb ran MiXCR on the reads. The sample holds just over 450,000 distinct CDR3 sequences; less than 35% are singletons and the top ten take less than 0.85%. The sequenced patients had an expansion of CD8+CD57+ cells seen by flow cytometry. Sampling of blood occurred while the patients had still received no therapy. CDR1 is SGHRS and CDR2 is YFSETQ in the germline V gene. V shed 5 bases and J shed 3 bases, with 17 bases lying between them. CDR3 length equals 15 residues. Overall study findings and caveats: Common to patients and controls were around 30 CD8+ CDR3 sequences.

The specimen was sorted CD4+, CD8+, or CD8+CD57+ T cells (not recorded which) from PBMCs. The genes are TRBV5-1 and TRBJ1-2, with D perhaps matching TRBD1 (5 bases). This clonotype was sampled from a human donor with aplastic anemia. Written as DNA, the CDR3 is TGCGCCAGCAGTATTGGGCGGGGGTTGGACTATGGCTACACCTTC. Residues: CASSIGRGLDYGYTF.